This T cell receptor (beta chain) was recovered during a study of blood T cells in healthy people across ages. Per the germline V gene, CDR1 is LGHDT and CDR2 is YNNKEL (reference sequence). The CDR3 totals 14 residues. V lost 0 bases, J lost 5 bases, and 7 bases lay in between. Through a sample-barcoded 5' primer and a J-beta primer mix, a second PCR was run for 7 to 11 cycles. TCRdb independently ran MiXCR on the 5' RACE reads; one entry per CDR3 protein. The profile shows hundreds of thousands of distinct CDR3 sequences, approximately 52% of them singletons. The gene calls are TRBV3-1 and TRBJ2-2; D remains unclear. The sample comprised blood. The clonotype was recovered from a woman older than 75 in good health. CDR3 region: CASSQDRLTGELFF. In nucleotides, the CDR3 is TGTGCCAGCAGCCAAGATAGGCTTACCGGGGAGCTGTTTTTT.